Listed here is a single T cell receptor beta chain. This CDR3 has 17 residues. Unmatched junction bases numbered 9, after V lost 5 bases and J lost 0 bases. Germline CDR1 and CDR2: PRHDT and FYEKMQ (reference sequence). The authors extracted RNA and reverse transcribed it into cDNA as the sequencing template. Repertoires were generated with immunoSEQ multiplex PCR, while TCRdb's copy carries only in-frame clones and drops some. Of roughly 200,000 clones listed, just over 55% were seen once; the top ten hold roughly 5.3%. This entry belongs to a study of CD8+ T cells in alopecia areata. V is TRBV13 and J is TRBJ2-1, with TRBD2 matching 8 bases. This clonotype was sampled from a human donor in good health. Sequenced sample: CD8+ T cells sorted from blood. The CDR3 region is CASSPAGGGHSYNEQFF. DNA of the CDR3: TGTGCCAGCAGCCCGGCCGGGGGGGGACACTCCTACAATGAGCAGTTCTTC.